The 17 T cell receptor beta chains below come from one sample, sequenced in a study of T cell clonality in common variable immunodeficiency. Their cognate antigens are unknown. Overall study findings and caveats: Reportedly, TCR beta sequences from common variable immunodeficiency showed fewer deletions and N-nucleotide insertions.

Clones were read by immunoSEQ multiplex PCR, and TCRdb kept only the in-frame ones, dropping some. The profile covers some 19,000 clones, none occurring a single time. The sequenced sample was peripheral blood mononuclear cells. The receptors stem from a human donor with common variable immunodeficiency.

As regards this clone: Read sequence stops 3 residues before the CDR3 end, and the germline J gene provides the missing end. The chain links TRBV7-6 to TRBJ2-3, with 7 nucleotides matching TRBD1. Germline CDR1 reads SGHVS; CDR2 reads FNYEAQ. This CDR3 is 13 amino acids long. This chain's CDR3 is CASSSTPRGTQYF. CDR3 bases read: TGTGCCAGCAGCTCCACCCCCAGGGGGACG.

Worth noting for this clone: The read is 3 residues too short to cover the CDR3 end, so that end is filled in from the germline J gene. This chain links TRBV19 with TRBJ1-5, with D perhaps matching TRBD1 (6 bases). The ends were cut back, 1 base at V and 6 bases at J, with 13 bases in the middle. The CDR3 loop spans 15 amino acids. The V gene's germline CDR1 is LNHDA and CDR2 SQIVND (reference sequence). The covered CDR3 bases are TGTGCCAGTAGTATAGCCACAGGGTCCGGTCAGCCC. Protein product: CASSIATGSGQP. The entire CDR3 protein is CASSIATGSGQPQHF.

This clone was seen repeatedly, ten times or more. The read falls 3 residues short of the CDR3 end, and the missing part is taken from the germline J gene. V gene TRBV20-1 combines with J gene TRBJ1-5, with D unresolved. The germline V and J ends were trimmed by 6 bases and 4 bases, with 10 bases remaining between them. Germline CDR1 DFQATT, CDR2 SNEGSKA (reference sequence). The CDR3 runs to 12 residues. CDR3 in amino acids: CSAQEPNQPQHF. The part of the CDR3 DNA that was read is TGCAGTGCGCAGGAACCGAATCAGCCC.

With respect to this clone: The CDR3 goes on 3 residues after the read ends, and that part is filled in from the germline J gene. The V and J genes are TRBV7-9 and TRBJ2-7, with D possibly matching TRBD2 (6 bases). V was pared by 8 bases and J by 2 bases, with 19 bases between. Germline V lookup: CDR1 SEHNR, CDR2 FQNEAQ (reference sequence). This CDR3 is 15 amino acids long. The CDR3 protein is CASGRRGDATYEQYF. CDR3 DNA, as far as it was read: TGTGCCAGCGGACGACGCGGGGATGCGACCTACGAG.

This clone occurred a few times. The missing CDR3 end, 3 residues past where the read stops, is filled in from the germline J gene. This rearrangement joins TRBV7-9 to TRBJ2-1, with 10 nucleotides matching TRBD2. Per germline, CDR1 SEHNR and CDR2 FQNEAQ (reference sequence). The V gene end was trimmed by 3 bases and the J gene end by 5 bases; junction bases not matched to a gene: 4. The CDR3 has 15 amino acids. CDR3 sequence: CASSFVLAGDNEQFF. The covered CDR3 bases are TGTGCCAGCAGCTTTGTGCTAGCGGGGGACAATGAG. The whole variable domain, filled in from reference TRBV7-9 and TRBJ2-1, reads DTGVSQNPRHKITKRGQNVTFRCDPISEHNRLYWYRQTLGQGPEFLTYFQNEAQLEKSRLLSDRFSAERPKGSFSTLEIQRTEQGDSAMYLCASSFVLAGDNEQFFGPGTRLTVL.

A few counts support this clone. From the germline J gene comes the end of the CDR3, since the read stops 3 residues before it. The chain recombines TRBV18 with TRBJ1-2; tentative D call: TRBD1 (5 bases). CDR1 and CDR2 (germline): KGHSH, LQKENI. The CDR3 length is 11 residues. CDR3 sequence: CASAGSGGYTF. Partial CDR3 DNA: TGTGCCAGCGCAGGGTCTGGAGGC.

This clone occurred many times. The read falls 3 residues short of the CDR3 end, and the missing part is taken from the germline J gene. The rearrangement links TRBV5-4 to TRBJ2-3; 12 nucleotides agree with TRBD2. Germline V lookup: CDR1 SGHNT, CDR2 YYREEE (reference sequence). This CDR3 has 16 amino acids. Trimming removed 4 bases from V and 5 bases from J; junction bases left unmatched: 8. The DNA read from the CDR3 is TGTGCCAGCAGCAGCTCCCGGACTAGCGGGGAAGATACG. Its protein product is CASSSSRTSGEDT. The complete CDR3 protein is CASSSSRTSGEDTQYF.

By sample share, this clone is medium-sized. Here the CDR3 reads CASSVAGNAWYEQYF. CDR3 DNA, as far as it was read: TGTGCCAGCAGCGTAGCAGGGAATGCTTGGTACGAG. The rearrangement uses TRBV9 and TRBJ2-7; TRBD1 might be the D (5 bases). Read data end 3 residues before the CDR3 end; the end is taken from the germline J gene. The germline V gene has CDR1 SGDLS and CDR2 YYNGEE. This CDR3 spans 15 amino acids. Between the trimmed V and J ends, which lost 0 bases and 4 bases, there was a span of 14 bases.

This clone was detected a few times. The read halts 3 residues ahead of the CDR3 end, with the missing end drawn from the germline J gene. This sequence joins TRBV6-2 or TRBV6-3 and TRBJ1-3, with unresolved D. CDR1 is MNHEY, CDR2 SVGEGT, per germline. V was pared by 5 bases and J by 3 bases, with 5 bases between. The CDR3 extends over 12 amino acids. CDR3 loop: CASSQNGNTIYF. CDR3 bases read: TGTGCCAGCAGTCAAAATGGAAACACC.

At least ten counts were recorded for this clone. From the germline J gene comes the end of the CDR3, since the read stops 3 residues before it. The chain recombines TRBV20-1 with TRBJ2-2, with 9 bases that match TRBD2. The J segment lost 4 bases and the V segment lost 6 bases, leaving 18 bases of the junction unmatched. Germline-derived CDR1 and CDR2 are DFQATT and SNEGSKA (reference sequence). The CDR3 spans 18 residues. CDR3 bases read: TGCAGTGCCCCCGTCAGGCGGGGGGGCCTGGTCGGCACCGGGGAG. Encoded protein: CSAPVRRGGLVGTGE. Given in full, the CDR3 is CSAPVRRGGLVGTGELFF.

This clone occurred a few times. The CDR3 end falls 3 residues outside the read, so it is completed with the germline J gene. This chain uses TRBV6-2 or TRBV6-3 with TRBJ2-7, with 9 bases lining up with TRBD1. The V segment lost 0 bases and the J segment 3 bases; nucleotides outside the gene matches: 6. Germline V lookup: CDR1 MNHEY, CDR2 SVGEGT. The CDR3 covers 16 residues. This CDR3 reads CASSYSRGTGLYEQYF. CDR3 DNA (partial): TGTGCCAGCAGTTACTCCAGAGGGACAGGGCTCTACGAG.

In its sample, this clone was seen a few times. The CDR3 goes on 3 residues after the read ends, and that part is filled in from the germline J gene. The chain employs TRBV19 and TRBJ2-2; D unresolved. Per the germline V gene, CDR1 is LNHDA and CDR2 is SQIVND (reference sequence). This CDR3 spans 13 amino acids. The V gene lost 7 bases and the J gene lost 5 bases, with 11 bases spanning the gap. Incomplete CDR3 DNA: TGTGCCAGTACTACGTTCGGGACCGGGGAG. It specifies CASTTFGTGE. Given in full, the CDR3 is CASTTFGTGELFF.

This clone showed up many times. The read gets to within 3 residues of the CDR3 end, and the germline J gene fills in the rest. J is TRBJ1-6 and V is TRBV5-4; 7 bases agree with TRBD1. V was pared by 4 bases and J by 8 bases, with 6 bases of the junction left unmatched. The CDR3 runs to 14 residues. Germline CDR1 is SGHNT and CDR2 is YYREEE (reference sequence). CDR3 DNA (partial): TGTGCCAGCAGCGATGGGACAGCTTATTCACCC. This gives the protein CASSDGTAYSP. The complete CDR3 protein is CASSDGTAYSPLHF.

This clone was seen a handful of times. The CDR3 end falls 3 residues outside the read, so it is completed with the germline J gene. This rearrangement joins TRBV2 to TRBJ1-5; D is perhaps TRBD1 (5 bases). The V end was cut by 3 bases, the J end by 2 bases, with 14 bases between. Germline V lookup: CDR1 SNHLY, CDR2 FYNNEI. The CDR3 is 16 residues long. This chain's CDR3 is CASSEGGSWGNQPQHF. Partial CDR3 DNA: TGTGCCAGCAGTGAGGGGGGGAGTTGGGGCAATCAGCCC.

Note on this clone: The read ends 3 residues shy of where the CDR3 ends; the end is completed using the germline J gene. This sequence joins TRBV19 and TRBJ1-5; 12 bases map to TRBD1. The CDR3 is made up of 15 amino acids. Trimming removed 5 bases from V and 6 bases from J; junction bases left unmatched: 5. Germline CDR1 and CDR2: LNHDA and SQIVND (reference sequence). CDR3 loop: CASSSRDRGRQPQHF. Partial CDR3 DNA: TGTGCCAGTAGTTCCAGGGACAGGGGGCGTCAGCCC.

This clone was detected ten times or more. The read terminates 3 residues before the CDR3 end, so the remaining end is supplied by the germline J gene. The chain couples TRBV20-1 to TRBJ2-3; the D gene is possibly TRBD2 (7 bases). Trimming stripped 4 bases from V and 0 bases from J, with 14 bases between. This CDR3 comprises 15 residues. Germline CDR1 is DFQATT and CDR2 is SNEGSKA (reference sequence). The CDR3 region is CSAMRGGRSTDTQYF. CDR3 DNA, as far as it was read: TGCAGTGCTATGAGGGGGGGCCGTAGCACAGATACG.

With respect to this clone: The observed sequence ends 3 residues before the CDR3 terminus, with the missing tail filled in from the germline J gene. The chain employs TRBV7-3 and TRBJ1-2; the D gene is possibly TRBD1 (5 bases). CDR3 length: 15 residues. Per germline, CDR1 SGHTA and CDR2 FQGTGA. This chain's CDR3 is CASSPSGGTDGGYTF. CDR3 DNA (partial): TGTGCCAGCAGCCCCTCGGGGGGGACTGACGGAGGC.